This TCR beta chain was recorded in a study of blood T cell repertoires in COVID-19. Germline CDR1 is SGHRS and CDR2 is YFSETQ. The V end was cut by 5 bases, the J end by 4 bases, with 13 bases between. This CDR3 has 14 residues. Per the authors' pipeline: Reference gene primer amplification yielded estimated nucleated cell counts. Only in-frame clones appear in the TCRdb table, and some are missing; sequencing was by immunoSEQ multiplex PCR. V, J and clone size are those of that table, while D and trimming were read from the DNA. The data hold approximately 28,000 clones, with around four fifths observed a single time.

The source of this sequence is a woman in her 70s with active or convalescent COVID-19. The V gene is TRBV5-1, the J gene TRBJ2-1; TRBD2 is a possible D gene (6 bases). The specimen sequenced was peripheral blood. CDR3 bases: TGCGCCAGCAGGGGGTCCGGGACTTACAATGAGCAGTTCTTC. It is translated as CASRGSGTYNEQFF.